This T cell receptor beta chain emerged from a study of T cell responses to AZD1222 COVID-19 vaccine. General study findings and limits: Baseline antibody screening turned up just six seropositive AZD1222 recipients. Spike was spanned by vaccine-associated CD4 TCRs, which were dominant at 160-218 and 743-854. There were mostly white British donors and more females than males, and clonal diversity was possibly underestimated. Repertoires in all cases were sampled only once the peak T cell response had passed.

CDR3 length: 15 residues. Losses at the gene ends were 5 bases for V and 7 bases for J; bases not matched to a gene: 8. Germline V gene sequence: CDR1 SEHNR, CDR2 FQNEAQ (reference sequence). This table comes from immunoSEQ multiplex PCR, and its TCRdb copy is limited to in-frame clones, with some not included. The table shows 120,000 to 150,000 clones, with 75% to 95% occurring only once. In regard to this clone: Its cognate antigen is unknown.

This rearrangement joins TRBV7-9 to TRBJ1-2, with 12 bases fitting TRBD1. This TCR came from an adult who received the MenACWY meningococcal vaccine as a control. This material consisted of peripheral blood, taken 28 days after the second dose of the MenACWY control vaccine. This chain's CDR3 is CASSPPGQGATGYTF. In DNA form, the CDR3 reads TGTGCCAGCAGCCCGCCGGGACAGGGGGCGACTGGCTACACCTTC. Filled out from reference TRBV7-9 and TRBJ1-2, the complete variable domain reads DTGVSQNPRHKITKRGQNVTFRCDPISEHNRLYWYRQTLGQGPEFLTYFQNEAQLEKSRLLSDRFSAERPKGSFSTLEIQRTEQGDSAMYLCASSPPGQGATGYTFGSGTRLTVV.